This TCR beta chain was sequenced in a study of blood T cell repertoires in COVID-19. The assay was immunoSEQ multiplex PCR, and TCRdb's table has in-frame clones only and misses some. This table holds some 72,000 clones, around 89% found once. In germline, CDR1 is MNHEY, CDR2 SMNVEV (reference sequence). The CDR3 is made up of 13 amino acids. The V and J ends lost 8 bases and 1 base, in that order; junction bases with no gene match: 3. The sequence was collected from a man aged 60 to 69 with acute or convalescent COVID-19. This chain uses TRBV27 with TRBJ1-1; 8 bases align to TRBD1. The sample consisted of peripheral blood. CDR3 sequence: CASRDRSNTEAFF. DNA of the CDR3: TGTGCCAGCCGGGACAGGTCGAACACTGAAGCTTTCTTT.